Reported below is one T cell receptor beta chain. The sample originates from a study of T cell changes during pregnancy in multiple sclerosis. The table came from immunoSEQ multiplex PCR; TCRdb's copy has only in-frame clones and leaves some out. The sample lists tens of thousands of clones, roughly 92% occurring once. The TCR comes from a female donor in good health, enrolled as a control in a pregnancy study. Specimen: CD4+ T cells from peripheral blood mononuclear cells, collected after pregnancy.

CDR3 nucleotides: TGTGCCAGTAGTATAGTCGGGGGGGGTGCTCAGCCCCAGCATTTT. It yields the protein CASSIVGGGAQPQHF. The chain has TRBV19 and TRBJ1-5; the D gene is possibly TRBD1 (5 bases). The CDR3 runs 15 residues. Between the trimmed V and J ends, which lost 1 base and 6 bases, there was a span of 13 bases. Germline CDR1 is LNHDA and CDR2 is SQIVND (reference sequence).